This T cell receptor (beta chain) was sequenced in a study of relationships among human T cell subsets (dated by TCRdb to the early 2010s). Looking at the study overall: The study sequenced eight distinct T cell populations from blood: pan T, CD8 cytotoxic, regulatory, Th1, Th2, naive plus transitional, activated and memory cells.

CD4+CD25+ regulatory T cells were selected from positively selected CD4+ cells using anti-CD25 beads. To isolate the T cell subsets, Miltenyi superparamagnetic beads coated with subset-specific monoclonal antibodies were used. Every T cell population came from peripheral blood. Whole blood was subjected to Ficoll separation to obtain mononuclear cells, from which monocytes were subsequently depleted using anti-CD14 microbeads. The isolated cell populations were resuspended in RNAprotect reagent immediately. Beyond this particular receptor, the publication reports: A CD4+CD8+ double-positive population could not be excluded by the bead-based sorting. The substantial sharing of CDR3s among Th1, Th2 and regulatory T cells was interpreted as suggesting that cell fate choices are stochastic. More than 60% of CD8+ cytotoxic sequences came from clones with more than 100 reads, while the regulatory and Th2 subsets showed few clones of that size. V, D and J usage, CDR3 length and N-nucleotide additions showed no statistically significant differences among the seven subsets.

Ends trimmed: V by 4 bases, J by 6 bases; bases unmatched to a gene: 8. The germline V gene specifies ENHRY as CDR1 and SYGVKD as CDR2. From cysteine to phenylalanine, the CDR3 is 14 amino acids long. Only CDR3 DNA remains: 42 bases, in frame from the first base. Of note for this clonotype: Which antigen it targets is not known. No base-level quality is on record; no much larger clone is a single base apart.

The library was prepared using multiplex PCR. The sequencer listed for this sample is 454 GS FLX. Semiquantitative ARM-PCR was used to amplify the TCR alpha and beta CDR3 regions from mRNA. ARM-PCR used tagged nested gene-specific primers, after which communal superprimers carried out exponential amplification. Before the first-round PCR products went through the second amplification round, exonuclease was used to remove the nested primers. Sequencing of the amplicons was performed on the 454 platform, which allows millions of DNA fragments to be sequenced rapidly without cloning bias. A read was counted as effective if the read could be mapped to both V and J germline segments. Regarding the original processing steps: IRmap, which uses pyromap, a Smith-Waterman modification adapted to 454 sequencing errors, was used to assign reads to germline V, D and J segments. D-beta assignments were filtered with cutoffs set at the 99th percentile of alignment scores obtained from simulated random sequences. The CDR3 was taken to be the amino acids lying between the conserved V-segment Y[YFLI]C motif and the J-segment [FW]GXGT motif. A compound Poisson process model, previously applied to large-scale EST data, was used to estimate repertoire diversity. A procedure for detecting cross-contamination was used to argue that the shared CDR3s did not come from sample contamination. The public reads were run again by TCRdb, first through fastp at Q25 and then through MiXCR, and only productive beta chains were kept. Each entry is one CDR3 protein sequence, shown with its most common DNA and genes. Clone size and V and J calls follow TCRdb, not the original study. For this sample there are some 14,000 distinct CDR3 sequences; about 60% appear just once. About 2% of the sample goes to the ten largest clones.

The chain employs TRBV10-3 and TRBJ1-1; 7 nucleotides in the junction match TRBD1. The sequence came from a man aged 40-50 years in good health. The sequencing sample was made of Tregs sorted from blood. The nucleotides read TGTGCCATCAGTGCCAAACTCACAGGGGCTGAAGCTTTCTTT. Its product reads: CAISAKLTGAEAFF.